Listed below are T cell receptor beta chains from one sample, sequenced in a study of shared clonotypes between healthy human individuals. The repertoire was sequenced with immunoSEQ multiplex PCR; TCRdb's copy has only in-frame clones and lacks some. The sample has more than 2 million clones, 90% to 95% seen once; the top ten hold 0.13%. Sample: naive CD4+ T cells sorted from blood. The origin of the receptors is a man aged 18-30 years in good health. Each CDR3 is given with its conserved first and last residue. The D gene is left open where the match is weak. Clone sizes are given selectively: once, few, many, or a class where the clone is expanded.

v_gene	d_gene	abundance	j_gene	CDR3aa	CDR3nt
TRBV30	-	-	TRBJ2-3	CAWTPGQTTDTQYF	TGTGCCTGGACCCCAGGACAGACAACAGATACGCAGTATTTT
TRBV18	TRBD2	-	TRBJ2-3	CASSPPAGADTQYF	TGTGCCAGCTCACCACCAGCGGGGGCCGATACGCAGTATTTT
TRBV7-2	TRBD2	-	TRBJ2-2	CASSPRRELAGDGELFF	TGTGCCAGCAGCCCAAGGAGGGAACTAGCGGGTGACGGGGAGCTGTTTTTT
TRBV4-2	-	-	TRBJ1-6	CASSQVAQGDNSPLHF	TGTGCCAGCAGCCAAGTAGCACAGGGTGATAATTCACCCCTCCACTTT
TRBV30	TRBD1	-	TRBJ2-7	CAFTGQGQYEQYF	TGTGCCTTCACGGGACAGGGTCAATACGAGCAGTACTTC
TRBV7-2	TRBD1	-	TRBJ1-6	CASSMGQGSSYNSPLHF	TGTGCCAGCAGCATGGGACAGGGGAGCTCCTATAATTCACCCCTCCACTTT
TRBV7-2	TRBD1	-	TRBJ1-5	CASSLTGRNQPQHF	TGTGCCAGCAGTCTGACAGGGCGCAATCAGCCCCAGCATTTT
TRBV7-2	-	-	TRBJ2-3	CASSLDGSTDTQYF	TGTGCCAGCAGCTTAGATGGGAGCACAGATACGCAGTATTTT
TRBV19	TRBD1	many	TRBJ1-4	CASRGQAQEKLFF	TGTGCCAGTAGAGGACAGGCTCAAGAAAAACTGTTTTTT
TRBV4-3	-	-	TRBJ1-4	CASSQEQLLGEKLFF	TGCGCCAGCAGCCAAGAACAGCTTCTGGGTGAAAAACTGTTTTTT
TRBV5-1	-	-	TRBJ2-7	CASSLGPGPGEQYF	TGCGCCAGCAGCTTGGGGCCGGGGCCTGGGGAGCAGTACTTC
TRBV5-6	TRBD2	-	TRBJ2-3	CASSLVKRGGLNRPDTQYF	TGTGCCAGCAGCTTGGTTAAGCGGGGGGGCCTAAATCGTCCAGATACGCAGTATTTT
TRBV7-3	-	-	TRBJ2-2	CASSRTRAAGELFF	TGTGCCAGCAGTAGGACAAGGGCAGCCGGGGAGCTGTTTTTT
TRBV10-2	-	-	TRBJ1-5	CASKENSNQPQHF	TGCGCCAGCAAGGAAAATAGCAATCAGCCCCAGCATTTT
TRBV6-1	-	-	TRBJ2-7	CASSEYPTGLYEQYF	TGTGCCAGCAGTGAATACCCAACAGGTCTCTACGAGCAGTACTTC
TRBV18	-	-	TRBJ2-3	CASSPKWAGSTDTQYF	TGTGCCAGCTCACCCAAATGGGCCGGGTCCACAGATACGCAGTATTTT
TRBV2	-	-	TRBJ1-1	CASTGTLYAEAFF	TGTGCCAGCACCGGGACCTTGTACGCTGAAGCTTTCTTT
TRBV6-1	-	-	TRBJ1-6	CASSEVSRGDSPLHF	TGTGCCAGCAGTGAAGTTAGCCGTGGGGATTCACCCCTCCACTTT
TRBV9	-	once	TRBJ1-1	CASSVGRNLGNTEAFF	TGTGCCAGCAGCGTAGGCAGGAACCTCGGGAACACTGAAGCTTTCTTT
TRBV9	-	once	TRBJ2-2	CASSVVAENTGELFF	TGTGCCAGCAGCGTAGTAGCGGAGAACACCGGGGAGCTGTTTTTT
TRBV29-1	TRBD2	-	TRBJ2-7	CSVDTGTSSYEQYF	TGCAGCGTTGACACCGGGACTAGCAGCTACGAGCAGTACTTC
TRBV18	-	-	TRBJ2-2	CASSPRQQNTGELFF	TGTGCCAGCTCACCACGTCAGCAGAACACCGGGGAGCTGTTTTTT
TRBV6-1	-	-	TRBJ2-5	CASSPGLETQYF	TGTGCCAGCAGTCCAGGGTTAGAGACCCAGTACTTC
TRBV10-2	-	-	TRBJ2-2	CASSVSNRVGDNTGELFF	TGCGCCAGCAGTGTCTCCAACAGGGTCGGGGATAACACCGGGGAGCTGTTTTTT
TRBV7-2	TRBD1	-	TRBJ2-7	CASSSGTGGYEQYF	TGTGCCAGCAGCTCTGGGACAGGGGGCTACGAGCAGTACTTC
TRBV6-5	TRBD1	-	TRBJ1-4	CASRFTGQGAEKLFF	TGTGCCAGCAGATTCACAGGACAGGGGGCTGAAAAACTGTTTTTT
TRBV11-2	-	-	TRBJ2-7	CASSPESSEQYF	TGTGCCAGCAGCCCGGAAAGCTCCGAGCAGTACTTC
TRBV27	-	-	TRBJ1-1	CASSLNRMTEAFF	TGTGCCAGCAGTTTGAACAGGATGACTGAAGCTTTCTTT
TRBV7-9	TRBD1	-	TRBJ2-7	CASSLGTDGSEYEQYF	TGTGCCAGCAGCCTGGGGACAGACGGGTCAGAATACGAGCAGTACTTC